This T cell receptor (beta chain) derives from a study of blood T cell repertoires in COVID-19. Turning to the study itself: Acute and convalescent COVID-19 specimens originated in the United States, Italy and Spain. T cells, B-cell-depleted T cells, or PBMCs provided the cDNA or gDNA that served as material.

Germline CDR1 KGHDR, CDR2 SFDVKD. The V and J ends lost 4 bases and 8 bases, in that order; junction bases with no gene match: 6. The CDR3 has 13 residues. Source study methods: Reference gene primer amplification in the assay estimated nucleated cell counts. The table came from immunoSEQ multiplex PCR; TCRdb's copy has only in-frame clones and leaves some out. The DNA was the basis for D and trimming; V, J and clone size are from that table. The sample has 140,000 or so clones; 85% to 90% are singletons. This receptor was obtained from a woman between 45 and 60 years old with active or convalescent COVID-19. The sequenced material came from peripheral blood. The V and J genes are TRBV24-1 and TRBJ1-1, with 7 bases matching TRBD1. The CDR3 reads CATSDGGGYEAFF. The DNA for the CDR3 is TGTGCCACCAGTGACGGAGGGGGCTACGAAGCTTTCTTT.